These 29 T cell receptor beta chains originate from one sample sequenced in a study of T cells after posttransplantation cyclophosphamide (dated by TCRdb to 2015 to 2016). The receptor library was made with the immunoSEQ multiplex PCR assay. TCRdb took this table from immuneACCESS and kept in-frame rearrangements with V and J called. Such tables lack part of the clones; where checked against another copy, unresolved V genes explain under half of the gap, and the rest is unexplained. This sample includes 32,000 or so clones, and none of them was observed just once. Together, the top ten hold roughly 2.5% of the sample. The sequencing sample was made of PBMCs. These receptors came from a woman aged 55-69 years in good health, CMV-negative, and a related stem cell transplant donor.

This clone was recorded a few times. The chain joins TRBV12-3 or TRBV12-4 to TRBJ1-1; no clear D gene. This CDR3 has 14 amino acids. V was trimmed by 7 bases and J by 5 bases, leaving 17 bases between them. CDR3 in amino acids: CASTQTLGGTEAFF. The DNA of the CDR3 is TGTGCCAGCACCCAGACACTTGGAGGTACTGAAGCTTTCTTT.

This clone was detected many times. The chain links TRBV12-3 or TRBV12-4 to TRBJ2-2; 8 bases map to TRBD1. With V trimmed by 6 bases and J by 6 bases, 3 bases remained unmatched. This CDR3 comprises 13 residues. The CDR3 sequence: CASRWDRPGELFF. CDR3 nucleotides: TGTGCCAGCAGATGGGACAGGCCCGGGGAGCTGTTTTTT.

The sample holds many counts of this clone. This chain connects TRBV19 to TRBJ2-7; no clear D gene. The CDR3 covers 15 residues. The V end lost 0 bases, the J end lost 0 bases, and 9 bases lay between the germline ends. CDR1 and CDR2 (germline): LNHDA, SQIVND (reference sequence). The CDR3 region is CASSIDSQSSYEQYF. CDR3 coding DNA: TGTGCCAGTAGTATAGATAGCCAGAGCTCCTACGAGCAGTACTTC.

This rearrangement joins TRBV25-1 to TRBJ2-3; D is unresolved. V shed 3 bases and J shed 7 bases, with 11 bases lying between them. The CDR3 is made up of 13 amino acids. Germline V lookup: CDR1 MGHDK, CDR2 SYGVNS. The CDR3 DNA sequence: TGTGCCAGCAGTGATGCAAAAAGGTATACGCAGTATTTT. Translating it yields CASSDAKRYTQYF.

J is TRBJ1-2 and V is TRBV25-1; D gene uncertain. V was shortened by 3 bases and J by 8 bases, with 7 bases between the two germline ends. CDR1 MGHDK and CDR2 SYGVNS come from the germline V gene. The CDR3 extends over 11 amino acids. The CDR3 reads CASSDSVGYTF. CDR3 coding DNA: TGTGCCAGCAGTGATAGTGTGGGCTACACCTTC.

The sample holds many counts of this clone. The gene calls are TRBV28 and TRBJ2-7; 9 nucleotides match TRBD1. This CDR3 comprises 15 residues. J lost 5 bases, V lost 2 bases, and 7 bases had no gene match. Germline V CDR1 and CDR2: MDHEN, SYDVKM. DNA of the CDR3: TGTGCCAGCAGTTTAGCCGGACAGGGGTCCCACGAGCAGTACTTC. Its protein product is CASSLAGQGSHEQYF.

This clone was seen ten or more times. This chain links TRBV6-6 with TRBJ1-1; TRBD1 might be the D (6 bases). The germline V gene encodes CDR1 MNHNY and CDR2 SVGAGI (reference sequence). Trimming took off 2 bases at V and 3 bases at J, with 10 bases between the two ends. The CDR3 covers 14 residues. The CDR3 bases are TGTGCCAGCAGTTACACTCAGGGGCACACTGAAGCTTTCTTT. This codes for CASSYTQGHTEAFF.

The chain uses TRBV6-5 and TRBJ2-3, with unresolved D. This CDR3 has 14 residues. The germline V and J ends were trimmed by 2 bases and 2 bases, with 8 bases remaining between them. Germline CDR1 reads MNHEY; CDR2 reads SVGAGI. DNA for the CDR3: TGTGCCAGCAGTTACCGCGGATACACAGATACGCAGTATTTT. It encodes CASSYRGYTDTQYF.

The table lists this clone with a few counts. This chain connects TRBV7-3 to TRBJ2-5; TRBD2 matches 12 bases. The junction had 7 bases not matched to a gene; V was cut back by 6 bases and J by 5 bases. Germline assignment: CDR1 SGHTA and CDR2 FQGTGA. This CDR3 comprises 15 residues. Here the CDR3 DNA reads TGTGCCAGCAGTCGGACTAGCGGGATGGGGGAGACCCAGTACTTC. Amino acid sequence: CASSRTSGMGETQYF.

This clone was recorded many times. The chain has TRBV19 and TRBJ2-7, with 9 bases identical to TRBD2. CDR3 length: 16 residues. Germline V gene lookup returns CDR1 LNHDA and CDR2 SQIVND (reference sequence). V lost 4 bases to trimming and J lost 3 bases; unmatched junction nucleotides: 10. CDR3 sequence: CASSTPTSGPVYEQYF. The CDR3 DNA sequence: TGTGCCAGTAGTACTCCGACTAGCGGACCCGTCTACGAGCAGTACTTC.

The sample holds a few counts of this clone. This chain uses TRBV29-1 with TRBJ2-5; D is possibly TRBD1 (6 bases). The germline V gene has CDR1 SQVTM and CDR2 ANQGSEA. This CDR3 spans 15 amino acids. V was trimmed by 5 bases and J by 0 bases, leaving 16 bases between them. The CDR3 spells CSVSGAGQNQETQYF. DNA for the CDR3: TGCAGCGTTTCGGGCGCCGGACAGAACCAAGAGACCCAGTACTTC. Supplemented by reference TRBV29-1 and TRBJ2-5, the full variable domain reads SAVISQKPSRDICQRGTSLTIQCQVDSQVTMMFWYRQQPGQSLTLIATANQGSEATYESGFVIDKFPISRPNLTFSTLTVSNMSPEDSSIYLCSVSGAGQNQETQYFGPGTRLLVL.

In its sample, this clone was seen many times. This chain joins TRBV15 and TRBJ2-1, with 7 bases matching TRBD1. The V gene's germline CDR1 is LNHNV and CDR2 YYDKDF (reference sequence). The CDR3 totals 15 residues. The junction had 6 bases not matched to a gene; V was cut back by 1 base and J by 6 bases. The CDR3 here is CATSRVRTGINEQFF. CDR3 DNA: TGTGCCACCAGCAGAGTGAGGACAGGTATCAATGAGCAGTTCTTC.

In its sample, this clone was seen many times. The J gene is TRBJ1-1, the V gene TRBV11-1; TRBD1 is a possible D gene (5 bases). The CDR3 is made up of 13 amino acids. The V and J ends lost 2 bases and 3 bases respectively, with 7 bases between them. CDR1 and CDR2 (germline): SGHAT, FQDESV (reference sequence). The DNA of the CDR3 is TGTGCCAGCAGCTTAATCAGGGACACTGAAGCTTTCTTT. Translating gives CASSLIRDTEAFF.

This clone was recorded at least ten times. DNA of the CDR3: TGCGCCAGCAGCCAAGGGGGAGGGGGTGCCAGTTCACCCCTCCACTTT. It is translated as CASSQGGGGASSPLHF. This chain uses TRBV4-3 with TRBJ1-6; TRBD1 is a possible D gene (6 bases). This CDR3 has 16 residues. The V end was cut by 1 base, the J end by 9 bases, with 16 bases between. Germline CDR1 reads LGHNA; CDR2 reads YSLEER.

This clone occurred many times. V and J are TRBV6-1 and TRBJ1-3; D possibly corresponds to TRBD1 (6 bases). The germline V gene encodes CDR1 MNHNS and CDR2 SASEGT. This CDR3 has 15 residues. V was shortened by 6 bases and J by 4 bases, with 16 bases between the two germline ends. CDR3 loop: CASRTPGHHGNTIYF. The CDR3 coding sequence is TGTGCCAGCAGGACACCGGGACACCACGGAAACACCATATATTTT.

This clone was counted many times. This sequence joins TRBV7-9 and TRBJ1-4; D is perhaps TRBD1 (6 bases). The CDR3 runs to 15 residues. The germline CDR1 and CDR2 sequences are SEHNR and FQNEAQ (reference sequence). The V gene lost 5 bases and the J gene lost 10 bases, with 20 bases spanning the gap. This CDR3 reads CASSTRQDLEGKLFF. CDR3 bases: TGTGCCAGCAGCACAAGACAGGACCTTGAGGGAAAACTGTTTTTT.

This clone occurred many times. This sequence joins TRBV5-1 and TRBJ1-3; 7 bases agree with TRBD1. Germline V gives CDR1 SGHRS, CDR2 YFSETQ. J lost 0 bases, V lost 3 bases, and 24 bases had no gene match. This CDR3 contains 22 residues. The CDR3 is CASSSLGGQSLKLPSSGNTIYF. The CDR3 nucleotides are TGCGCCAGCAGCTCTTTAGGGGGACAGAGTTTAAAACTGCCGAGCTCTGGAAACACCATATATTTT.

The table lists this clone with many counts. The J gene is TRBJ2-1, the V gene TRBV6-6, with 12 bases that match TRBD2. The ends lost 5 bases at V and 3 bases at J; junction bases unmatched: 5. The CDR3 totals 16 residues. From germline, CDR1 is MNHNY and CDR2 SVGAGI (reference sequence). The CDR3 DNA follows: TGTGCCAGCAGTCCATCTAGCGGGAGGGACTACAATGAGCAGTTCTTC. It yields the protein CASSPSSGRDYNEQFF.

This clone was observed a few times. The sample has other DNA sequences that encode this CDR3 too. The rearrangement links TRBV30 to TRBJ1-1; 8 nucleotides agree with TRBD1. J was trimmed by 1 base and V by 8 bases; bases with no gene match: 3. The CDR3 runs to 12 residues. The germline V gene encodes CDR1 GTSNPN and CDR2 SVGIG (reference sequence). CDR3 DNA: TGTGCCGGGGACAGGCCGAACACTGAAGCTTTCTTT. Translating it yields CAGDRPNTEAFF.

This clone was seen at least ten times. The conserved phenylalanine or tryptophan is not found at the CDR3 terminus, so this likely reflects a read error. It is unclear where the CDR3 begins or ends on the DNA, so no DNA is shown, and the CDR3 is as TCRdb lists it. The chain has TRBV5-4 and TRBJ2-7; the table gives TRBD1 as D, unverified against the DNA. The V gene's germline CDR1 is SGHNT and CDR2 YYREEE (reference sequence). The CDR3 totals 14 residues, both ends included. Here the CDR3 reads CASSPDSGFSYVEY.

This clone was recorded many times. The chain employs TRBV4-3 and TRBJ2-5, with TRBD2 identical over 9 bases. Germline V gene sequence: CDR1 LGHNA, CDR2 YSLEER. Trimming removed 4 bases from V and 4 bases from J; junction bases left unmatched: 7. This CDR3 region has 15 residues. The CDR3 nucleotides are TGCGCCAGCAGCCGTTCCGGGACTAGCCTAGAGACCCAGTACTTC. As protein: CASSRSGTSLETQYF.

Many counts were recorded for this clone. Here the CDR3 DNA reads TGTGCCAGCAGTGATCAAGGAGCGGGAAGAATTCACGAGCAGTACTTC. Translated: CASSDQGAGRIHEQYF. The chain employs TRBV6-1 and TRBJ2-7; 7 bases line up with TRBD2. After removal of 3 bases from V and 5 bases from J, the junction contained 13 bases not matched to a gene. Looked up from germline, CDR1 is MNHNS and CDR2 is SASEGT. The CDR3 has 16 residues.

This clone was detected many times. J is TRBJ2-7 and V is TRBV5-1; a weak D match, TRBD1 (5 bases). Germline loops: CDR1 SGHRS, CDR2 YFSETQ. Trimming took off 4 bases at V and 1 base at J, with 15 bases between the two ends. The CDR3 is made up of 15 amino acids. The CDR3 is CASSKEGAGSYEQYF. The CDR3 nucleotides are TGCGCCAGCAGCAAGGAAGGGGCAGGGTCCTACGAGCAGTACTTC.

This clone was counted ten times or more. The rearrangement links TRBV4-1 to TRBJ2-1, with TRBD2 identical over 10 bases. J was trimmed by 2 bases and V by 1 base; bases with no gene match: 8. This CDR3 region has 18 residues. Germline V gives CDR1 MGHRA, CDR2 YSYEKL. This chain's CDR3 is CASSQAFFGTSAYNEQFF. CDR3 sequence (DNA): TGCGCCAGCAGCCAAGCATTCTTCGGGACTAGCGCCTACAATGAGCAGTTCTTC.

This clone was detected many times. This chain joins TRBV15 and TRBJ1-2, with D possibly TRBD1 on 6 matching bases. The germline V gene has CDR1 LNHNV and CDR2 YYDKDF (reference sequence). This CDR3 spans 14 amino acids. Trimming shortened V by 0 bases and J by 6 bases, and 11 bases separated the two germline ends. The CDR3 nucleotides read TGTGCCACCAGCAGAGATCCACAGGGTAATGGCTACACCTTC. It encodes CATSRDPQGNGYTF.

This clone came up many times. The gene calls are TRBV5-1 and TRBJ2-2; TRBD2 agrees at 7 bases. CDR1 SGHRS and CDR2 YFSETQ come from the germline V gene. This CDR3 has 15 residues. The V and J ends lost 1 base and 3 bases, in that order; junction bases with no gene match: 3. The CDR3 region has the DNA TGCGCCAGCAGCTTGAGTCTAGCGGACACCGGGGAGCTGTTTTTT. The encoded protein is CASSLSLADTGELFF.

This clone was picked up many times. The chain employs TRBV7-2 and TRBJ1-2; TRBD1 agrees at 10 bases. The CDR3 contains 15 residues. Germline lookup yields CDR1 SGHTA and CDR2 FQGNSA. J lost 5 bases, V lost 2 bases, and 5 bases had no gene match. The CDR3 protein is CASSLYEGQGYGYTF. In DNA form, the CDR3 reads TGTGCCAGCAGCTTATATGAGGGACAGGGGTATGGCTACACCTTC.

The chain couples TRBV4-3 to TRBJ2-7, with D perhaps TRBD1 (6 bases). With 3 bases removed from V and 6 bases from J, the gap between germline ends came to 18 bases. The CDR3 has 15 amino acids. CDR1 is LGHNA, CDR2 YSLEER, per germline. CDR3 residues: CASSQLGGSVGEQYF. CDR3 bases: TGCGCCAGCAGCCAGCTTGGGGGCTCAGTGGGCGAGCAGTACTTC.

A few counts support this clone. The V and J genes are TRBV30 and TRBJ2-6, with D perhaps matching TRBD1 (5 bases). Trimming left V 3 bases short and J 2 bases short, with 14 bases between. Germline-derived CDR1 and CDR2 are GTSNPN and SVGIG (reference sequence). This CDR3 has 16 amino acids. The DNA for the CDR3 is TGTGCCTGGAGGCCAGGGTTTCGGGCTGGGGCCAACGTCCTGACTTTC. It translates to CAWRPGFRAGANVLTF.